Detailed here is one T cell receptor beta chain. TCRdb re-analysed the 5' RACE reads in MiXCR, keeping a single row per CDR3 protein. Counted here are about 360,000 distinct CDR3 sequences, 6% to 8% occurring once; the ten biggest clones make up 15%. This entry is derived from a study of T cells after yellow fever vaccination. This CDR3 spans 17 amino acids. V shed 4 bases and J 5 bases; nucleotides not matched to a gene: 11. CDR1 SGHTA and CDR2 FQGNSA come from the germline V gene. The sequencing used PBMCs, collected 5 days after the yellow fever booster vaccination. This TCR was recovered from a man under 40 who received the YFV17D yellow fever vaccine. V gene TRBV7-2 combines with J gene TRBJ1-5; 10 bases fit TRBD1. Here the CDR3 DNA reads TGTGCCAGCAGCTCCAGACAGGGGGCTGGCTCCCATCAGCCCCAGCATTTT. Its translation: CASSSRQGAGSHQPQHF.